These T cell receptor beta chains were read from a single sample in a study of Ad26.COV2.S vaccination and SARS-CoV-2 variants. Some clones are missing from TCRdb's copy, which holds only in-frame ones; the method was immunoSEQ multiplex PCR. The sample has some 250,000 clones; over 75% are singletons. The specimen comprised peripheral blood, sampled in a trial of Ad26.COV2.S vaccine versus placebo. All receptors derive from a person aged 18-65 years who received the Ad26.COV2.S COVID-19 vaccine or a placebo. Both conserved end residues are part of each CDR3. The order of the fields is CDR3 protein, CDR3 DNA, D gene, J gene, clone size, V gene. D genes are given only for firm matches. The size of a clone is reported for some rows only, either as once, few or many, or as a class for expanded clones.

cdr3_aa: CATSDLAGASYNEQFF
cdr3_nt: TGTGCCACCAGTGATTTAGCGGGAGCCTCCTACAATGAGCAGTTCTTC
d_call: TRBD2
j_call: TRBJ2-1
clone_size: -
v_call: TRBV24-1

cdr3_aa: CASSFGDTQYF
cdr3_nt: TGTGCCAGCAGTTTCGGAGATACGCAGTATTTT
d_call: -
j_call: TRBJ2-3
clone_size: -
v_call: TRBV12-3/TRBV12-4

cdr3_aa: CASSLNGQGVTGELFF
cdr3_nt: TGTGCCAGCAGCTTAAATGGACAGGGTGTCACCGGGGAGCTGTTTTTT
d_call: TRBD1
j_call: TRBJ2-2
clone_size: -
v_call: TRBV7-3

cdr3_aa: CASSSRDGTEAFF
cdr3_nt: TGTGCCAGCAGTTCCCGGGACGGCACTGAAGCTTTCTTT
d_call: -
j_call: TRBJ1-1
clone_size: few
v_call: TRBV12-3/TRBV12-4

cdr3_aa: CASSLSGYEQYF
cdr3_nt: TGTGCCAGCAGCTTGTCGGGCTACGAGCAGTACTTC
d_call: -
j_call: TRBJ2-7
clone_size: -
v_call: TRBV7-2

cdr3_aa: CASRQQGRTDTQYF
cdr3_nt: TGTGCCAGCAGGCAGCAGGGGCGGACAGATACGCAGTATTTT
d_call: -
j_call: TRBJ2-3
clone_size: few
v_call: TRBV6-5

cdr3_aa: CASSQEGPGRPEKGFF
cdr3_nt: TGCGCCAGCAGCCAAGAAGGCCCGGGACGCCCAGAGAAAGGGTTCTTC
d_call: -
j_call: TRBJ2-1
clone_size: -
v_call: TRBV4-1

cdr3_aa: CASSSLMTGGGETQYF
cdr3_nt: TGTGCCAGCAGCTCTCTTATGACGGGGGGCGGTGAGACCCAGTACTTC
d_call: -
j_call: TRBJ2-5
clone_size: -
v_call: TRBV5-6

cdr3_aa: CASSHRDRPYEQYF
cdr3_nt: TGTGCCAGCAGTCACCGGGACAGGCCCTACGAGCAGTACTTC
d_call: TRBD1
j_call: TRBJ2-7
clone_size: once
v_call: TRBV6-2/TRBV6-3

cdr3_aa: CAISAPGQGHGELFF
cdr3_nt: TGTGCCATCAGTGCGCCGGGACAGGGACACGGGGAGCTGTTTTTT
d_call: TRBD1
j_call: TRBJ2-2
clone_size: -
v_call: TRBV10-3

cdr3_aa: CASRAGVRKFHEQYF
cdr3_nt: TGTGCCAGCAGGGCCGGAGTCCGCAAGTTCCACGAGCAGTACTTC
d_call: -
j_call: TRBJ2-7
clone_size: -
v_call: TRBV2

cdr3_aa: CACPGRSNTGELFF
cdr3_nt: TGTGCCTGTCCGGGACGCTCTAATACCGGGGAGCTGTTTTTT
d_call: -
j_call: TRBJ2-2
clone_size: -
v_call: TRBV30

cdr3_aa: CASSFMGGAKNIQYF
cdr3_nt: TGTGCCAGCAGTTTCATGGGGGGAGCCAAAAACATTCAGTACTTC
d_call: -
j_call: TRBJ2-4
clone_size: -
v_call: TRBV28

cdr3_aa: CASSQGTGGKETQYF
cdr3_nt: TGCGCCAGCAGCCAAGGGACAGGGGGAAAGGAGACCCAGTACTTC
d_call: TRBD1
j_call: TRBJ2-5
clone_size: -
v_call: TRBV4-3

cdr3_aa: CASSSQGYSDRYF
cdr3_nt: TGTGCCAGCAGTTCACAGGGGTACAGCGACAGGTACTTC
d_call: TRBD1
j_call: TRBJ2-7
clone_size: -
v_call: TRBV27

cdr3_aa: CASSLEREASTQYF
cdr3_nt: TGCGCCAGCAGCTTGGAGCGGGAAGCGAGCACGCAGTATTTT
d_call: TRBD2
j_call: TRBJ2-3
clone_size: -
v_call: TRBV5-1